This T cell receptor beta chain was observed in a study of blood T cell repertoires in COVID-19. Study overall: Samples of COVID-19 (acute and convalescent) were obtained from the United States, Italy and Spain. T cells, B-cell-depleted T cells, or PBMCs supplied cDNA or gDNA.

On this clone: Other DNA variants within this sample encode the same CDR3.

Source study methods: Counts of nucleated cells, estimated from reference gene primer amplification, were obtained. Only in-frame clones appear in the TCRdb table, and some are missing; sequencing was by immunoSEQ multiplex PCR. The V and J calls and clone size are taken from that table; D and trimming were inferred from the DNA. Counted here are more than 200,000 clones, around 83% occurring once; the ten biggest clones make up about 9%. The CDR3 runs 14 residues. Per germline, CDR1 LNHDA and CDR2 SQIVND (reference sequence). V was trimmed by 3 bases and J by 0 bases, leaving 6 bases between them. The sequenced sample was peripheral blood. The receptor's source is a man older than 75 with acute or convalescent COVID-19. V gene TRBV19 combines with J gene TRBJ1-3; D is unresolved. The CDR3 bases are TGTGCCAGTAGTATCTCCTCCTCTGGAAACACCATATATTTT. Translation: CASSISSSGNTIYF.